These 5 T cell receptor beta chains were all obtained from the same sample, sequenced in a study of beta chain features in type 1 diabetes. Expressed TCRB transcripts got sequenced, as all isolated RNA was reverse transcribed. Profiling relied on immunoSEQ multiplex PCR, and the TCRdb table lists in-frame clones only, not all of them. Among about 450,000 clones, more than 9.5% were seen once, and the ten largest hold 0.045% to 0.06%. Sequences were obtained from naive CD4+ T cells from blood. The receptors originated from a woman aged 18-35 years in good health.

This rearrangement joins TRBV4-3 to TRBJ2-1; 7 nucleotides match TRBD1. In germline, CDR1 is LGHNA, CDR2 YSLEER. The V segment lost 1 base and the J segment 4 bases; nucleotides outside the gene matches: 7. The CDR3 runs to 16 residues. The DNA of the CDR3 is TGCGCCAGCAGCCAAGGAGGGACAGCTTCTTACAATGAGCAGTTCTTC. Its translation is CASSQGGTASYNEQFF.

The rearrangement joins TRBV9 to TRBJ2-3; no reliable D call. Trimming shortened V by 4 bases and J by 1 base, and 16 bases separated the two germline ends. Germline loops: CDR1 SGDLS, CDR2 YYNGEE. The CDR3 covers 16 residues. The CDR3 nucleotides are TGTGCCAGCAGCCTTCACGCCACTGGTGGCACAGATACGCAGTATTTT. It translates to CASSLHATGGTDTQYF.

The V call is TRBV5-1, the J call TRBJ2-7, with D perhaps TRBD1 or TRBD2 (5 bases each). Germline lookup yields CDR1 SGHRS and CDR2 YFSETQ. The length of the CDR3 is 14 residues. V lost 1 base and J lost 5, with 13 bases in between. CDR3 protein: CASSLRGAKNEQYF. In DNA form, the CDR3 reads TGCGCCAGCAGCTTGCGGGGCGCGAAAAACGAGCAGTACTTC.

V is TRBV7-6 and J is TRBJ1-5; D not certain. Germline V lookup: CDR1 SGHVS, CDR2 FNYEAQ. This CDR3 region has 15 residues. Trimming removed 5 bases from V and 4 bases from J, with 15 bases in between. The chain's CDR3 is CASSGPGSGNQPQHF. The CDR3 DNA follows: TGTGCCAGCAGCGGACCAGGATCAGGAAATCAGCCCCAGCATTTT.

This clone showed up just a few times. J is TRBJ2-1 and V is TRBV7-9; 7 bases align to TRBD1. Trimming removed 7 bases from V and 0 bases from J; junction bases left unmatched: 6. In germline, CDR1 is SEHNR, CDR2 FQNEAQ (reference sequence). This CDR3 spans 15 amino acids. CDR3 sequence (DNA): TGTGCCAGCATCCCCAGGGGGACCTCCTACAATGAGCAGTTCTTC. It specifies CASIPRGTSYNEQFF.